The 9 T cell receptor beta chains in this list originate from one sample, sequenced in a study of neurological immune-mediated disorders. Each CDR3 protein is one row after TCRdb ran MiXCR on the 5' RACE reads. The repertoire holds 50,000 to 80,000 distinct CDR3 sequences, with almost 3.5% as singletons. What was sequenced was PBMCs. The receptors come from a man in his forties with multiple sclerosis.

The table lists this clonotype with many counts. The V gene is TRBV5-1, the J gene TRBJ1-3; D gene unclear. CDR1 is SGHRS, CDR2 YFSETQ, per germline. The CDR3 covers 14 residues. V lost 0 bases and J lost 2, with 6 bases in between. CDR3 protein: CASSLGRAGNTIYF. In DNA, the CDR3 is TGCGCCAGCAGCTTGGGGAGGGCTGGAAACACCATATATTTT.

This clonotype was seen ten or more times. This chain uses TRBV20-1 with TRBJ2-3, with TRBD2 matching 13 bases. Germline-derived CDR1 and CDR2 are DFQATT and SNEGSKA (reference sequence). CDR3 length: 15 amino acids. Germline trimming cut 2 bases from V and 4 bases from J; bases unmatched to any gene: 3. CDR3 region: CSARKLAGGADTQYF. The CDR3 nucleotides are TGCAGTGCTAGAAAACTAGCGGGGGGGGCAGATACGCAGTATTTT.

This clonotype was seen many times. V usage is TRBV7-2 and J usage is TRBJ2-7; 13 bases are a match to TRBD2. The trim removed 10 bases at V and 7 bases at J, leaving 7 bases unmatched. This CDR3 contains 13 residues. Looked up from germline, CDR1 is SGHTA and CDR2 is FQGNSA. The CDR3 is CAIGLAGDIEQYF. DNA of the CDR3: TGTGCCATCGGACTAGCGGGAGATATTGAGCAGTACTTC.

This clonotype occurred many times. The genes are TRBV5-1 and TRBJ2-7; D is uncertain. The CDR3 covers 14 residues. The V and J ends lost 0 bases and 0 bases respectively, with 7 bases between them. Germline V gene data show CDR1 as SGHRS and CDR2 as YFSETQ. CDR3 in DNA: TGCGCCAGCAGCTTGGACCGGAGCTCCTACGAGCAGTACTTC. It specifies CASSLDRSSYEQYF.

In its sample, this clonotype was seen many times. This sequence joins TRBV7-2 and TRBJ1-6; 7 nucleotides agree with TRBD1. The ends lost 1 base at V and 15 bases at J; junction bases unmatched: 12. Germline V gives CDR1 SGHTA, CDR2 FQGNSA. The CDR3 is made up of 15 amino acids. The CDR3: CASSLVLDVWDSLHF. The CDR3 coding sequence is TGTGCCAGCAGCTTAGTATTGGATGTCTGGGACAGCCTCCACTTT. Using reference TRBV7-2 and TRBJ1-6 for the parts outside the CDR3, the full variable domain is GAGVSQSPSNKVTEKGKDVELRCDPISGHTALYWYRQSLGQGLEFLIYFQGNSAPDKSGLPSDRFSAERTGGSVSTLTIQRTQQEDSAVYLCASSLVLDVWDSLHFGNGTRLTVT.

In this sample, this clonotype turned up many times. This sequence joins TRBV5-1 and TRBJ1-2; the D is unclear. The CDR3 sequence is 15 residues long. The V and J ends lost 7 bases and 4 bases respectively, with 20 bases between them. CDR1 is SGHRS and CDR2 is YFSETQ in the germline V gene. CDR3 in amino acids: CASATASPAIYGYTF. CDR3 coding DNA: TGCGCCAGCGCTACCGCCTCGCCGGCAATCTATGGCTACACCTTC.

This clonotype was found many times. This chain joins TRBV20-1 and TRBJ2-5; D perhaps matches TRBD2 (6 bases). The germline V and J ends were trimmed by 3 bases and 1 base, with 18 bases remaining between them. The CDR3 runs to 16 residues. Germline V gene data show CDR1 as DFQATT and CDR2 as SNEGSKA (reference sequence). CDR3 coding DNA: TGCAGTGCTAGTCCCGGGTTAGCGGTTTTCCAAGAGACCCAGTACTTC. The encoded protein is CSASPGLAVFQETQYF.

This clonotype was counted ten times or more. The CDR3 spells CASSWQDSTDTQYF. The CDR3 DNA follows: TGCGCCAGCAGCTGGCAGGACAGCACAGATACGCAGTATTTT. J is TRBJ2-3 and V is TRBV5-1; D gene ambiguous. Trimming stripped 3 bases from V and 0 bases from J, with 8 bases between. From germline, CDR1 is SGHRS and CDR2 YFSETQ. This CDR3 region has 14 residues.

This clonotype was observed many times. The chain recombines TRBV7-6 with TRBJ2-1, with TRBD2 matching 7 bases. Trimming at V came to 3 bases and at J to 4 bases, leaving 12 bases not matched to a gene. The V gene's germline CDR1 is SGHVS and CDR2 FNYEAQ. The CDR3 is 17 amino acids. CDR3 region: CASSLDIGASGYNEQFF. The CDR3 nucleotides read TGTGCCAGCAGCTTGGATATAGGGGCTAGCGGTTACAATGAGCAGTTCTTC. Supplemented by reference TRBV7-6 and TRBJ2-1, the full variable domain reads GAGVSQSPRYKVTKRGQDVALRCDPISGHVSLYWYRQALGQGPEFLTYFNYEAQQDKSGLPNDRFSAERPEGSISTLTIQRTEQRDSAMYRCASSLDIGASGYNEQFFGPGTRLTVL.